This is a list of T cell receptor beta chains from one sample in a study of CD8 T cells in Susac syndrome. TCRdb used MiXCR to reprocess the immunoSEQ multiplex PCR reads, holding one entry per CDR3 protein. This sample yields about 160,000 distinct CDR3 sequences, of which approximately 95% are seen a single time; around 0.12% belongs to the top ten. The sample consisted of CD4+ T cells from PBMCs. The receptors come from a human donor with Susac syndrome. Each CDR3 is given with its conserved first and last residue. D genes are given only for firm matches. Part of the rows lack a size; the others show once, few, many or a class for expanded clones.

size: .; J: TRBJ2-4; V: TRBV6-5; D: TRBD2; DNA: TGTGCCAGCAGCTCAGCGGGGGCCGGGGGAAACATTCAGTACTTC; CDR3: CASSSAGAGGNIQYF
size: .; J: TRBJ2-3; V: TRBV19; D: TRBD2; DNA: TGTGCCGTGGGAGCGGGGGGGCCTGTGACAGATACGCAGTATTTT; CDR3: CAVGAGGPVTDTQYF
size: .; J: TRBJ2-6; V: TRBV5-5; D: TRBD1; DNA: TGTGCCAGCAGCGGATACAGGGGATCTGGGGCCAACGTCCTGACTTTC; CDR3: CASSGYRGSGANVLTF
size: .; J: TRBJ1-2; V: TRBV5-6; D: .; DNA: TGTGCCAGCAGTTTTCTTGGATCTGGCTACACCTTC; CDR3: CASSFLGSGYTF
size: .; J: TRBJ2-1; V: TRBV25-1; D: .; DNA: TGTGCCAGCAGTGAGTGGGCTAAGGGACTTGGTCAGTTCTTC; CDR3: CASSEWAKGLGQFF
size: .; J: TRBJ2-1; V: TRBV14; D: .; DNA: TGTGCCAGCAGCCAAGAGGCGGCAGGGGCTAATGAGCAGTTCTTC; CDR3: CASSQEAAGANEQFF
size: .; J: TRBJ2-7; V: TRBV12-3/TRBV12-4; D: .; DNA: TGTGCCAGCAGTCGCAGTACAGGCTTGTACGTCGGGCAGTACTTC; CDR3: CASSRSTGLYVGQYF
size: .; J: TRBJ1-1; V: TRBV29-1; D: .; DNA: TGCAGCGCAGGGACGGTCATGAACACTGAAGCTTTCTTT; CDR3: CSAGTVMNTEAFF
size: .; J: TRBJ2-3; V: TRBV20-1; D: TRBD2; DNA: TGCAGTGCTAGCCGGGCCCTCACTAGCGGGGGGGGAGATACGCAGTATTTT; CDR3: CSASRALTSGGGDTQYF
size: once; J: TRBJ2-3; V: TRBV11-2; D: .; DNA: TGTGCCAGCAGCTTAGGTGGCGGGGAACGGGTCGATACGCAGTATTTT; CDR3: CASSLGGGERVDTQYF
size: .; J: TRBJ1-2; V: TRBV27; D: .; DNA: TGTGCCAGCAGTTCCCCGGACAGACGTTCGAACTATGGCTACACCTTC; CDR3: CASSSPDRRSNYGYTF
size: .; J: TRBJ1-1; V: TRBV3-1; D: TRBD1; DNA: TGTGCCAGCAGCCAAGTGGGGACAGGGAACACTGAAGCTTTCTTT; CDR3: CASSQVGTGNTEAFF
size: .; J: TRBJ2-5; V: TRBV9; D: TRBD2; DNA: TGTGCCAGCAGCGTAGGAGCGGGGGAAGAGACCCAGTACTTC; CDR3: CASSVGAGEETQYF
size: .; J: TRBJ2-3; V: TRBV29-1; D: TRBD2; DNA: TGCAGCGCCCGACTAGCGGGAACGGATACGCAGTATTTT; CDR3: CSARLAGTDTQYF
size: .; J: TRBJ1-1; V: TRBV5-6; D: .; DNA: TGTGCCAGCAGCGGAGTAGGCCGCGCTGAAGCTTTCTTT; CDR3: CASSGVGRAEAFF
size: .; J: TRBJ2-7; V: TRBV7-9; D: .; DNA: TGTGCCAGCAGCGACGTGGCGCGCGGACCCTACGAGCAGTACTTC; CDR3: CASSDVARGPYEQYF
size: .; J: TRBJ1-1; V: TRBV19; D: .; DNA: TGTGCCAGTGGCCACACCTTGGCATACACTGAAGCTTTCTTT; CDR3: CASGHTLAYTEAFF
size: .; J: TRBJ2-2; V: TRBV27; D: TRBD1; DNA: TGTGCCAGCTCGAGGGGGGACAGGCGGGAGCTGTTTTTT; CDR3: CASSRGDRRELFF
size: .; J: TRBJ1-1; V: TRBV24-1; D: .; DNA: TGTGCCACCAGTGATGTCTTCGAATCGGAAGCTTTCTTT; CDR3: CATSDVFESEAFF
size: .; J: TRBJ2-1; V: TRBV7-8; D: TRBD1; DNA: TGTGCCAGCAGCAAGGACAGGGGTCATGAGCAGTTCTTC; CDR3: CASSKDRGHEQFF
size: .; J: TRBJ2-3; V: TRBV12-3/TRBV12-4; D: .; DNA: TGTGCCAGCAGTCCCCGGACACTAGAGGGGGATACGCAGTATTTT; CDR3: CASSPRTLEGDTQYF
size: .; J: TRBJ2-1; V: TRBV29-1; D: TRBD2; DNA: TGCAGCGTTGCCATACTAGCGGGGTACAATGAGCAGTTCTTC; CDR3: CSVAILAGYNEQFF
size: .; J: TRBJ2-3; V: TRBV2; D: .; DNA: TGTGCCAGCACCAAAAGAGGAGGGGGGACAGATACGCAGTATTTT; CDR3: CASTKRGGGTDTQYF
size: .; J: TRBJ1-4; V: TRBV3-1; D: .; DNA: TGTGCCAGCAGCCAATCGGAGACAGATTTTAATGAAAAACTGTTTTTT; CDR3: CASSQSETDFNEKLFF
size: once; J: TRBJ2-1; V: TRBV12-3/TRBV12-4; D: .; DNA: TGTGCCAGCAGTATCCCCTGGCTAGTGAGCTCCTACAATGAGCAGTTCTTC; CDR3: CASSIPWLVSSYNEQFF
size: .; J: TRBJ2-1; V: TRBV4-1; D: TRBD2; DNA: TGCGCCAGCAGCCAAGTAGAGCGGGGAGGTGAGCAGTTCTTC; CDR3: CASSQVERGGEQFF
size: .; J: TRBJ2-4; V: TRBV7-9; D: .; DNA: TGTGCCAGCAGCTTACAAGCGGCCAAAAACATTCAGTACTTC; CDR3: CASSLQAAKNIQYF
size: .; J: TRBJ2-3; V: TRBV30; D: .; DNA: TGTGCCTGGAGTGCGTCGGGGACCACAGATACGCAGTATTTT; CDR3: CAWSASGTTDTQYF
size: .; J: TRBJ2-1; V: TRBV28; D: TRBD1; DNA: TGTGCCGCGGGACAGGGTCACTGGGAGCAGTTCTTC; CDR3: CAAGQGHWEQFF
size: .; J: TRBJ2-4; V: TRBV19; D: .; DNA: TGTGCCAGTAGTACAGGGGCCAAAAACATTCAGTACTTC; CDR3: CASSTGAKNIQYF
size: .; J: TRBJ2-1; V: TRBV20-1; D: .; DNA: TGCAGTGCTAGAGATTGGGTGGCGGGGTCCAATGAGCAGTTCTTC; CDR3: CSARDWVAGSNEQFF
size: .; J: TRBJ2-3; V: TRBV7-3; D: .; DNA: TGTGCCAGCAGCTTAGGCCCCACAGTGCCCGGAACGGATACGCAGTATTTT; CDR3: CASSLGPTVPGTDTQYF
size: .; J: TRBJ1-2; V: TRBV9; D: .; DNA: TGTGCCAGCAGCGTAGTTAAGGGAGGCTACACCTTC; CDR3: CASSVVKGGYTF
size: .; J: TRBJ1-3; V: TRBV20-1; D: .; DNA: TGCAGTGCCATAGGCCCCCCTGGAAACACCATATATTTT; CDR3: CSAIGPPGNTIYF
size: .; J: TRBJ2-2; V: TRBV5-1; D: TRBD2; DNA: TGCGCCAGCAGCTTCATCTCTAGCGGGAAGAACACCGGGGAGCTGTTTTTT; CDR3: CASSFISSGKNTGELFF
size: once; J: TRBJ2-2; V: TRBV4-3; D: TRBD2; DNA: TGCGCCAGCAGCCGAGATTCGCCGACTAGCTCCAACGGTATCACCGGGGAGCTGTTTTTT; CDR3: CASSRDSPTSSNGITGELFF
size: .; J: TRBJ2-7; V: TRBV7-9; D: TRBD2; DNA: TGTGCCAGCAGCTTAGGGACTAGCGCCTACGAGCAGTACTTC; CDR3: CASSLGTSAYEQYF
size: .; J: TRBJ2-2; V: TRBV4-2; D: .; DNA: TGTGCCAGCAGCCCACAGGTGAACACCGGGGAGCTGTTTTTT; CDR3: CASSPQVNTGELFF
size: .; J: TRBJ2-2; V: TRBV14; D: TRBD2; DNA: TGTGCCAGCAGCCAAGGACTAGCGGGGGCACGACACGGGGAGCTGTTTTTT; CDR3: CASSQGLAGARHGELFF
size: .; J: TRBJ2-1; V: TRBV15; D: .; DNA: TGTGCCACCAGCAGAGATCATTGGAATGAGCAGTTCTTC; CDR3: CATSRDHWNEQFF
size: .; J: TRBJ1-1; V: TRBV19; D: .; DNA: TGTGCCAGTAGTACCTTTTCCGGGGCCGAAGCTTTCTTT; CDR3: CASSTFSGAEAFF
size: .; J: TRBJ2-3; V: TRBV7-3; D: TRBD1; DNA: TGTGCCAGCAGCTCGCAGGGGGGCACAGATACGCAGTATTTT; CDR3: CASSSQGGTDTQYF
size: .; J: TRBJ1-2; V: TRBV15; D: TRBD1; DNA: TGTGCCACCAGCTACCGGACAGGGATAAACTATGGCTACACCTTC; CDR3: CATSYRTGINYGYTF
size: .; J: TRBJ1-3; V: TRBV29-1; D: .; DNA: TGCAGCGTCCTGACTCCTAACTCTGGAAACACCATATATTTT; CDR3: CSVLTPNSGNTIYF
size: .; J: TRBJ2-5; V: TRBV25-1; D: .; DNA: TGTGCCAGCAGTGCAAACCTAGGGTTTTATGCGCAAGAGACCCAGTACTTC; CDR3: CASSANLGFYAQETQYF
size: .; J: TRBJ2-4; V: TRBV7-2; D: .; DNA: TGTGCCAGCAGCTTAATGGGGGACGGCGGCAAAAACATTCAGTACTTC; CDR3: CASSLMGDGGKNIQYF
size: few; J: TRBJ2-7; V: TRBV3-1; D: .; DNA: TGTGCCAGCAGCCAGGGATACGAGCAGTACTTC; CDR3: CASSQGYEQYF
size: .; J: TRBJ2-7; V: TRBV4-2; D: .; DNA: TGTGCCAGCGCCCCGGACAAAGGGTACGAGCAGTACTTC; CDR3: CASAPDKGYEQYF
size: .; J: TRBJ2-5; V: TRBV29-1; D: .; DNA: TGCAGCGTCCGGTCGCCGTACGAGAGCGTAGAGACCCAGTACTTC; CDR3: CSVRSPYESVETQYF
size: .; J: TRBJ1-2; V: TRBV24-1; D: .; DNA: TGTGCCACCAGTGAGGAGGATCGGGATGGCTACACCTTC; CDR3: CATSEEDRDGYTF
size: once; J: TRBJ2-7; V: TRBV20-1; D: TRBD2; DNA: TGCAGTGCTAGCGGCGGACTAGCGGGAGCAAGGGAGCAGTACTTC; CDR3: CSASGGLAGAREQYF
size: .; J: TRBJ2-1; V: TRBV24-1; D: TRBD1; DNA: TGTGCCACCAGTGACAAGGACAGGCTTTACAATGAGCAGTTCTTC; CDR3: CATSDKDRLYNEQFF
size: .; J: TRBJ2-5; V: TRBV5-4; D: TRBD1; DNA: TGTGCCAGCAGCGACGCCGGGACAGGGCTTTATTCAGAGACCCAGTACTTC; CDR3: CASSDAGTGLYSETQYF
size: .; J: TRBJ2-1; V: TRBV7-9; D: TRBD2; DNA: TGTGCCAGCAGCTTACAAGCGGGGATCTACAATGAGCAGTTCTTC; CDR3: CASSLQAGIYNEQFF